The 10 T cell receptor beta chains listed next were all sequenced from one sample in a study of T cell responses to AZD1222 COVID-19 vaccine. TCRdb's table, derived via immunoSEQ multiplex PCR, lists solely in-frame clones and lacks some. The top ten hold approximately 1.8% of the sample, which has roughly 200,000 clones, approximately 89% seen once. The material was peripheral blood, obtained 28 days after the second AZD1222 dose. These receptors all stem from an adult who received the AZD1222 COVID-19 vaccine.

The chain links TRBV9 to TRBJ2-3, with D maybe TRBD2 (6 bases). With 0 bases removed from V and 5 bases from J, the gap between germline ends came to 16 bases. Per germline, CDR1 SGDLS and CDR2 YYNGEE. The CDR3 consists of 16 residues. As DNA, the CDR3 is TGTGCCAGCAGCGTAGATTTACGGGAGATCGGAGATACGCAGTATTTT. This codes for CASSVDLREIGDTQYF. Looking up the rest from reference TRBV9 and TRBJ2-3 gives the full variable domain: DSGVTQTPKHLITATGQRVTLRCSPRSGDLSVYWYQQSLDQGLQFLIQYYNGEERAKGNILERFSAQQFPDLHSELNLSSLELGDSALYFCASSVDLREIGDTQYFGPGTRLTVL.

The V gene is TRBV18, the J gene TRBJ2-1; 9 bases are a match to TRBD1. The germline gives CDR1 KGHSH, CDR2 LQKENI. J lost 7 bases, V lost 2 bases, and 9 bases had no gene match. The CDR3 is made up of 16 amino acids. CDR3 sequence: CASSPTGGRLENEQFF. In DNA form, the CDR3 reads TGTGCCAGCTCACCAACAGGGGGCAGGCTCGAGAATGAGCAGTTCTTC.

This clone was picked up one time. In DNA form, the CDR3 reads TGCAGCGTTGAAGGAGGGACTAGCGGGACCTTTCCTTACAATGAGCAGTTCTTC. This translates into CSVEGGTSGTFPYNEQFF. The chain joins TRBV29-1 to TRBJ2-1; 13 nucleotides match TRBD2. The CDR3 runs to 18 residues. The junction had 10 bases not matched to a gene; V was cut back by 1 base and J by 4 bases. Germline V gives CDR1 SQVTM, CDR2 ANQGSEA.

CDR3: CASSYSRQGSQPQHF. For the CDR3, the DNA is TGTGCCAGCAGTTACTCGAGGCAGGGAAGTCAGCCCCAGCATTTT. The chain employs TRBV6-2 or TRBV6-3 and TRBJ1-5; a possible D gene is TRBD1 (5 bases). Germline V gene sequence: CDR1 MNHEY, CDR2 SVGEGT. Trimming stripped 0 bases from V and 6 bases from J, with 12 bases between. The CDR3 contains 15 residues.

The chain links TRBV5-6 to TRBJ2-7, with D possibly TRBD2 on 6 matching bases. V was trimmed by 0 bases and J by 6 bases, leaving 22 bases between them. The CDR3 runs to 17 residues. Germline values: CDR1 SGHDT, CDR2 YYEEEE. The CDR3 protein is CASSLASASSPGGEQYF. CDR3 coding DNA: TGTGCCAGCAGCTTGGCCTCTGCCAGCTCTCCCGGGGGCGAGCAGTACTTC.

CDR3 residues: CASRGGQGTDTQYF. DNA of the CDR3: TGTGCCAGCAGGGGGGGACAGGGCACAGATACGCAGTATTTT. This chain joins TRBV6-6 and TRBJ2-3; 8 nucleotides align to TRBD1. The CDR3 runs 14 residues. With 6 bases clipped from V and 1 base from J, the junction kept 3 bases outside the gene matches. Germline assignment: CDR1 MNHNY and CDR2 SVGAGI (reference sequence).

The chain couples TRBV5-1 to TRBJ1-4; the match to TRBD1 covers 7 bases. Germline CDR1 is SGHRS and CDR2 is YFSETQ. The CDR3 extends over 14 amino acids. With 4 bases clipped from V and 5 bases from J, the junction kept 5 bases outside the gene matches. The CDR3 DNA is TGCGCCAGCAGCCGGGACAGTTACAATGAAAAACTGTTTTTT. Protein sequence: CASSRDSYNEKLFF. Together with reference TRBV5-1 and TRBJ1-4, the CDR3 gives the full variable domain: KAGVTQTPRYLIKTRGQQVTLSCSPISGHRSVSWYQQTPGQGLQFLFEYFSETQRNKGNFPGRFSGRQFSNSRSEMNVSTLELGDSALYLCASSRDSYNEKLFFGSGTQLSVL.

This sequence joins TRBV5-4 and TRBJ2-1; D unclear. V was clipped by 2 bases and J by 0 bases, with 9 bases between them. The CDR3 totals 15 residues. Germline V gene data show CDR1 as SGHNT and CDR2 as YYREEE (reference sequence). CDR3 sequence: CASSLGLSSYNEQFF. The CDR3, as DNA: TGTGCCAGCAGCTTAGGCCTTAGCTCCTACAATGAGCAGTTCTTC.

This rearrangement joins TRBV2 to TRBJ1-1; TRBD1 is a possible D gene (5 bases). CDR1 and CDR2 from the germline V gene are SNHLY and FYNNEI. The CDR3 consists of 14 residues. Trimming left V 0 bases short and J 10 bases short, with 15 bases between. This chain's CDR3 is CASSEAWVGPGAFF. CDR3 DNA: TGTGCCAGCAGTGAAGCGTGGGTGGGGCCGGGAGCTTTCTTT. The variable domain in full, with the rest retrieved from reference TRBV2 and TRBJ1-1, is EPEVTQTPSHQVTQMGQEVILRCVPISNHLYFYWYRQILGQKVEFLVSFYNNEISEKSEIFDDQFSVERPDGSNFTLKIRSTKLEDSAMYFCASSEAWVGPGAFFGQGTRLTVV.

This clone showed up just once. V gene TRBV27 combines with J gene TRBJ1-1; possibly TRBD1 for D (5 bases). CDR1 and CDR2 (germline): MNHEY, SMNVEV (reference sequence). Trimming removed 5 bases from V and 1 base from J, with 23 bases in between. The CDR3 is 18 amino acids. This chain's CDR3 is CASSPRTPGMGTNTEAFF. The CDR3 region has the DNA TGTGCCAGCAGTCCCCGGACCCCAGGTATGGGGACGAACACTGAAGCTTTCTTT.